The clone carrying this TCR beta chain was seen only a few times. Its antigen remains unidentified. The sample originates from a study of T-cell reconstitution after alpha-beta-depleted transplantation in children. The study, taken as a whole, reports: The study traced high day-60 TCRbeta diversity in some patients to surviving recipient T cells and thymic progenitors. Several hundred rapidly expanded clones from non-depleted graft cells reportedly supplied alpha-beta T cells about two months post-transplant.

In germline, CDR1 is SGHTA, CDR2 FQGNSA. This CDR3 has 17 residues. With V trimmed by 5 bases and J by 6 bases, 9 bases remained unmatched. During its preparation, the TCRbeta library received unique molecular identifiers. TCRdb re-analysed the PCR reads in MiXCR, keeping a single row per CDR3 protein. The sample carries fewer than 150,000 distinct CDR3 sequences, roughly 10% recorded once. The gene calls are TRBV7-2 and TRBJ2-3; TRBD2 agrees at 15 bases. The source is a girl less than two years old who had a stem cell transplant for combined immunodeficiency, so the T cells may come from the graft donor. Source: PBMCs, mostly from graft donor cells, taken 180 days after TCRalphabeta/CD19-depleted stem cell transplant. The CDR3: CASSPRGLAGGWDTQYF. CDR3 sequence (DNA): TGTGCCAGCAGCCCACGGGGACTAGCGGGAGGTTGGGATACGCAGTATTTT.